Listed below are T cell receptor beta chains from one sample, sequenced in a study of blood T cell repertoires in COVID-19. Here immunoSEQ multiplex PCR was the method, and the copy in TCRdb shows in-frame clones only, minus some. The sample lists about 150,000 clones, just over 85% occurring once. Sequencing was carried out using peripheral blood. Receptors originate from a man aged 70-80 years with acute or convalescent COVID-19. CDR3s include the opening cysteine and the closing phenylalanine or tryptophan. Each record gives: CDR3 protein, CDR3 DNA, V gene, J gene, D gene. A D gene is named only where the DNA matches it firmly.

CATSPPLASGELFF	TGTGCCACCAGCCCACCACTTGCCTCCGGGGAGCTGTTTTTT	TRBV24-1	TRBJ2-2	.
CASSARGTGSYNEQFF	TGCGCCAGCAGTGCCAGGGGAACTGGGTCCTACAATGAGCAGTTCTTC	TRBV5-1	TRBJ2-1	.
CASSQDLDRGGYVYEQYF	TGCGCCAGCAGCCAAGACCTGGACAGGGGCGGCTATGTTTACGAGCAGTACTTC	TRBV4-1	TRBJ2-7	TRBD1
CASSLGDRGLYTF	TGTGCCAGCAGTCTCGGGGACAGGGGGCTATACACCTTC	TRBV28	TRBJ1-2	TRBD1
CASSLAFSGRTSGANVLTF	TGTGCCAGCAGCTTAGCGTTTAGCGGGAGGACCTCTGGGGCCAACGTCCTGACTTTC	TRBV7-2	TRBJ2-6	TRBD2
CASSYSRREESYEQYF	TGTGCCAGCAGTTACTCGAGGCGGGAGGAGAGCTACGAGCAGTACTTC	TRBV6-2/TRBV6-3	TRBJ2-7	TRBD2
CACTGGSGANVLTF	TGTGCCTGCACCGGGGGTTCGGGGGCCAACGTCCTGACTTTC	TRBV30	TRBJ2-6	.
CAWSARENQPQHF	TGTGCCTGGAGTGCCCGGGAGAATCAGCCCCAGCATTTT	TRBV30	TRBJ1-5	.
CASTASGNQPQHF	TGTGCCAGCACGGCCAGCGGCAATCAGCCCCAGCATTTT	TRBV28	TRBJ1-5	.
CASSQYAGANTGELFF	TGCGCCAGCAGCCAGTATGCGGGGGCGAACACCGGGGAGCTGTTTTTT	TRBV4-3	TRBJ2-2	TRBD2
CASSPYGRVGTEAFF	TGTGCCAGCAGCCCATACGGCAGGGTGGGCACTGAAGCTTTCTTT	TRBV4-2	TRBJ1-1	.
CSVDSLAGVSGTQYF	TGCAGCGTTGATAGCCTAGCGGGAGTTTCCGGTACGCAGTATTTT	TRBV29-1	TRBJ2-3	TRBD2
CASSVGQGQETQYF	TGTGCCAGCAGCGTAGGACAGGGCCAAGAGACCCAGTACTTC	TRBV9	TRBJ2-5	TRBD1
CASSLPGVNQPQHF	TGTGCCAGCAGTTTGCCCGGAGTCAATCAGCCCCAGCATTTT	TRBV28	TRBJ1-5	.
CASSLASGRDTEAFF	TGTGCCAGCAGCTTAGCGTCGGGGAGGGACACTGAAGCTTTCTTT	TRBV7-2	TRBJ1-1	.
CASSLRGGSYNEQFF	TGTGCCAGCAGCTTGCGGGGGGGCTCCTACAATGAGCAGTTCTTC	TRBV5-4	TRBJ2-1	TRBD2
CLVGQGGISSYEQYF	TGCCTTGTGGGACAGGGGGGGATTAGCTCCTACGAGCAGTACTTC	TRBV7-6	TRBJ2-7	TRBD1
CASSTQLSGANVLTF	TGTGCCAGCAGCACACAGCTCTCTGGGGCCAACGTCCTGACTTTC	TRBV5-4	TRBJ2-6	.
CASSVRPRTSGGRETQYF	TGTGCCAGCAGCGTAAGGCCCCGGACTAGCGGGGGGCGGGAGACCCAGTACTTC	TRBV9	TRBJ2-5	TRBD2
CASSVSGRAEETQYF	TGTGCCAGCAGTGTCAGCGGGAGGGCGGAAGAGACCCAGTACTTC	TRBV2	TRBJ2-5	TRBD2
CASSQGGLSGGSYNEQFF	TGCGCCAGCAGCCAAGGAGGCTTGTCGGGAGGGTCCTACAATGAGCAGTTCTTC	TRBV4-3	TRBJ2-1	TRBD2
CASSLVANTEAFF	TGTGCCAGCAGCTTAGTAGCGAACACTGAAGCTTTCTTT	TRBV11-2	TRBJ1-1	.
CASSISGKLFF	TGTGCCAGTAGTATCAGTGGAAAACTGTTTTTT	TRBV19	TRBJ1-4	.
CASSQGDIGFEDTQYF	TGTGCCAGCAGCCAAGGGGACATCGGTTTCGAGGATACGCAGTATTTT	TRBV7-6	TRBJ2-3	.